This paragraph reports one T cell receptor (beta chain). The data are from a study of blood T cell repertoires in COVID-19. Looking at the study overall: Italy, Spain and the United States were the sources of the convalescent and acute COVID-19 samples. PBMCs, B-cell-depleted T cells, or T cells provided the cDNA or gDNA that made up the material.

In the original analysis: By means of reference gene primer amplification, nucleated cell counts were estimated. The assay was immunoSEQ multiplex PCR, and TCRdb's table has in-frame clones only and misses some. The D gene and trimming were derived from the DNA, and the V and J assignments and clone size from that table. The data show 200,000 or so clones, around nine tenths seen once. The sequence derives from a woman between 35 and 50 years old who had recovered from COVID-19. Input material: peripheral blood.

As DNA, the CDR3 is TGTGCCAGCAGCGTTCGCGGGGACAGGGGGGCTTCAGCTGAAGCTTTCTTT. It yields the protein CASSVRGDRGASAEAFF. The J gene is TRBJ1-1, the V gene TRBV9, with 11 bases fitting TRBD1. Trimming removed 2 bases from V and 6 bases from J; junction bases left unmatched: 12. The length of the CDR3 is 17 residues. Germline-derived CDR1 and CDR2 are SGDLS and YYNGEE.